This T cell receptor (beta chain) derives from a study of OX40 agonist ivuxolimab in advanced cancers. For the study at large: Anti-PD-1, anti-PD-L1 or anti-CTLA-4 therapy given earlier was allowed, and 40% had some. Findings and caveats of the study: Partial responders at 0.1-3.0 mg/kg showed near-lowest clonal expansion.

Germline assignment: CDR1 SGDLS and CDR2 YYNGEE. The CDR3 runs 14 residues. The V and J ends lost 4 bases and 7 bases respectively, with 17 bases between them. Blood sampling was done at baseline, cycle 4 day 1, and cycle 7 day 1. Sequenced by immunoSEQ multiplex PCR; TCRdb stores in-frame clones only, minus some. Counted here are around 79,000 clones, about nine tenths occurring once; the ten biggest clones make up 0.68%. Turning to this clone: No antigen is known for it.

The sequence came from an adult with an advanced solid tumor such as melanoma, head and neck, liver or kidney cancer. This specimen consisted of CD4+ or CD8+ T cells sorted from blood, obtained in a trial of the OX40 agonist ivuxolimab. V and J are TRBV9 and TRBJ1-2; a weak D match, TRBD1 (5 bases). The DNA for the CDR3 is TGTGCCAGCAGCCCCTCTCTTGGAGGGGCTGGCTACACCTTC. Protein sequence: CASSPSLGGAGYTF.